These T cell receptor beta chains were read from a single sample in a study of OX40 agonist ivuxolimab in advanced cancers. Clones were read by immunoSEQ multiplex PCR, and TCRdb kept only the in-frame ones, dropping some. This table has fewer than 20,000 clones, roughly 87% appearing once. The sequencing used CD4+ or CD8+ T cells sorted from blood, collected in a trial of the OX40 agonist ivuxolimab. These receptors all stem from an adult with an advanced solid tumor such as melanoma, head and neck, liver or kidney cancer. The CDR3 runs from the conserved cysteine through the conserved F or W. Each record gives: J gene, V gene, clone size, D gene, CDR3 protein, CDR3 DNA. The D gene is left open where the match is weak. For some rows the clone size is stated as once, few or many, or as a class when expanded; others skip it.

>TRBJ1-1|TRBV14|once|TRBD1
CASSRRDRVNTEAFF
TGTGCCAGCAGCCGCCGGGACAGAGTGAACACTGAAGCTTTCTTT
>TRBJ2-2|TRBV27|NA|NA
CASGGNTGELFF
TGTGCCAGCGGGGGGAACACCGGGGAGCTGTTTTTT
>TRBJ1-2|TRBV19|NA|NA
CASSIGPYGYTF
TGTGCCAGTAGTATCGGACCCTATGGCTACACCTTC
>TRBJ2-7|TRBV9|NA|TRBD1
CASSVASGTGGGHEQYF
TGTGCCAGCAGCGTAGCTAGTGGGACAGGGGGCGGCCACGAGCAGTACTTC
>TRBJ2-7|TRBV19|NA|NA
CASSIDKDYEQYF
TGTGCCAGTAGTATCGACAAAGACTACGAGCAGTACTTC
>TRBJ1-5|TRBV7-9|NA|NA
CASSPDRLREPQHF
TGTGCCAGCAGCCCGGACCGCCTGAGGGAGCCCCAGCATTTT
>TRBJ2-7|TRBV6-5|NA|TRBD2
CASLGGWDYEQCF
TGTGCCAGCCTAGGAGGTTGGGACTACGAGCAGTGCTTC
>TRBJ2-6|TRBV15|NA|NA
CATSTERTSGANVLTF
TGTGCCACCAGCACCGAACGGACCTCTGGGGCCAACGTCCTGACTTTC
>TRBJ2-7|TRBV29-1|once|NA
CSVVLGNGEQYF
TGCAGCGTGGTTTTAGGGAACGGCGAGCAGTACTTC
>TRBJ2-7|TRBV30|NA|NA
CAWTFPGNIYEQYF
TGTGCCTGGACCTTTCCCGGGAACATCTACGAGCAGTACTTC
>TRBJ2-3|TRBV5-4|NA|NA
CASFFGPVQTDTQYF
TGTGCCAGCTTTTTCGGGCCAGTACAGACAGATACGCAGTATTTT
>TRBJ1-1|TRBV2|NA|TRBD1
CASSEDRVLLFF
TGTGCCAGCAGTGAGGACAGGGTTTTGTTATTCTTT
>TRBJ2-5|TRBV9|NA|NA
CASSTGTRETQYF
TGTGCCAGCAGCACCGGGACACGAGAGACCCAGTACTTC
>TRBJ1-2|TRBV9|NA|NA
CASSPVGGDYGYTF
TGTGCCAGCAGCCCAGTGGGGGGTGACTATGGCTACACCTTC
>TRBJ2-3|TRBV5-4|NA|NA
CASSLGHTDTQYF
TGTGCCAGCAGCTTGGGGCACACAGATACGCAGTATTTT
>TRBJ1-2|TRBV28|NA|NA
CASSPRTGYTF
TGTGCCAGCAGCCCTAGGACGGGCTACACCTTC
>TRBJ2-7|TRBV5-1|NA|TRBD2
CASSLAAGGYYEQYF
TGCGCCAGCAGCTTGGCCGCGGGGGGATACTACGAGCAGTACTTC
>TRBJ2-6|TRBV6-5|NA|NA
CASSYRPSGANVLTF
TGTGCCAGCAGTTATCGGCCCTCTGGGGCCAACGTCCTGACTTTC
>TRBJ1-1|TRBV28|few|NA
CASSLRILTGNTEAFF
TGTGCCAGCAGTCTTCGGATCCTGACAGGGAACACTGAAGCTTTCTTT
>TRBJ1-2|TRBV5-6|NA|TRBD1
CASSAHGGQGANYGYTF
TGTGCCAGCAGCGCTCACGGTGGGCAGGGGGCTAACTATGGCTACACCTTC
>TRBJ1-2|TRBV25-1|few|NA
CASSEKGGTYSPDYGYTF
TGTGCCAGCAGCGAAAAAGGTGGGACCTACTCGCCGGACTATGGCTACACCTTC
>TRBJ2-3|TRBV7-6|NA|TRBD1
CASSFIRQGSTDTQYF
TGTGCCAGCAGCTTCATCAGACAGGGAAGCACAGATACGCAGTATTTT
>TRBJ2-5|TRBV6-5|NA|NA
CASSYQGTQYF
TGTGCCAGCAGTTACCAGGGTACCCAGTACTTC
>TRBJ2-7|TRBV11-2|NA|NA
CASSEAYEQYF
TGTGCCAGCAGCGAAGCCTACGAGCAGTACTTC